A selection of T cell receptor beta chains follows, all from one sample in a study of Graves' ophthalmopathy and Graves' hyperthyroidism. TCRdb used MiXCR to reprocess the multiplex PCR reads, holding one entry per CDR3 protein. The table lists 650,000 to 900,000 distinct CDR3 sequences, approximately 40% of them singletons, with 40% to 45% in the top ten. Specimen: peripheral blood. All receptors derive from an adult man with Graves' ophthalmopathy. The CDR3 runs from the conserved cysteine through the conserved F or W. The D gene is left open where the match is weak.

d_gene: .
len: 14
v_gene: TRBV7-2
j_gene: TRBJ1-2
CDR3aa: CASSSTTVNYGYTF

d_gene: TRBD1
len: 14
v_gene: TRBV7-9
j_gene: TRBJ1-2
CDR3aa: CASSFPGQGEGYTF

d_gene: .
len: 11
v_gene: TRBV29-1
j_gene: TRBJ1-2
CDR3aa: CSVEIGGGYTF

d_gene: TRBD1
len: 15
v_gene: TRBV11-2
j_gene: TRBJ2-7
CDR3aa: CASSYGGTGLDEQYF

d_gene: .
len: 15
v_gene: TRBV7-9
j_gene: TRBJ2-2
CDR3aa: CASSTRFSRDEELFF

d_gene: .
len: 15
v_gene: TRBV7-2
j_gene: TRBJ1-4
CDR3aa: CASSLNEAVGEKLFF

d_gene: .
len: 15
v_gene: TRBV24-1
j_gene: TRBJ1-5
CDR3aa: CASTKRGGGNQPQHF

d_gene: .
len: 17
v_gene: TRBV5-5
j_gene: TRBJ1-2
CDR3aa: CASSLEIGAGLVYGYTF

d_gene: .
len: 20
v_gene: TRBV7-9
j_gene: TRBJ2-6
CDR3aa: CASSSTGTNHINSGANVLTF

d_gene: TRBD1
len: 14
v_gene: TRBV7-3
j_gene: TRBJ1-1
CDR3aa: CASSPQTGRVEAFF

d_gene: .
len: 10
v_gene: TRBV29-1
j_gene: TRBJ1-2
CDR3aa: CSWTSDGYTF

d_gene: .
len: 16
v_gene: TRBV7-6
j_gene: TRBJ2-5
CDR3aa: CASSLGDSTVGGAQYF

d_gene: .
len: 13
v_gene: TRBV19
j_gene: TRBJ1-2
CDR3aa: CATGARANYGYTF

d_gene: .
len: 12
v_gene: TRBV9
j_gene: TRBJ1-2
CDR3aa: CASSASGITYTF

d_gene: .
len: 15
v_gene: TRBV20-1
j_gene: TRBJ1-6
CDR3aa: CSARKASGGASPLHF

d_gene: .
len: 13
v_gene: TRBV20-1
j_gene: TRBJ1-4
CDR3aa: CSARSRGEEKLFF

d_gene: .
len: 11
v_gene: TRBV20-1
j_gene: TRBJ1-2
CDR3aa: CSALLHDGYTF

d_gene: .
len: 15
v_gene: TRBV6-6
j_gene: TRBJ1-2
CDR3aa: CASTPLRGRNYGYTF